The 24 T cell receptor beta chains listed next were all sequenced from one sample in a study of T cell repertoires in cytomegalovirus infection. TCRdb re-called the reads with MiXCR, one entry per CDR3 protein. The sample has a few hundred thousand distinct CDR3 sequences; about a sixth are singletons. Source material: CD8+ T cells from PBMCs. The receptors originated from a human donor in good health (CMV status not recorded). Some clones in this sample may be carry-over from other donors' samples.

The chain uses TRBV4-1 and TRBJ2-2; 11 bases agree with TRBD2. The length of the CDR3 is 15 residues. The junction had 5 bases not matched to a gene; V was cut back by 4 bases and J by 7 bases. The V gene's germline CDR1 is MGHRA and CDR2 YSYEKL. CDR3 bases: TGCGCCAGCAGCCCATTAGCGGGGGGGATCGGGGAGCTGTTTTTT. Its translation is CASSPLAGGIGELFF.

The sample holds a few counts of this clonotype. This chain joins TRBV7-9 and TRBJ2-1, with 8 nucleotides matching TRBD1. The CDR3 is 15 residues long. J gave up 8 bases and V 5 bases, and 11 bases lay outside the gene matches. In germline, CDR1 is SEHNR, CDR2 FQNEAQ (reference sequence). DNA for the CDR3: TGTGCCAGCAGCCCGGACAGGACAGGGCTAGATGAGCAGTTCTTC. Translated: CASSPDRTGLDEQFF.

This clonotype has a handful of counts. The chain combines TRBV20-1 with TRBJ2-5, with 8 bases lining up with TRBD1. The CDR3 consists of 14 residues. The V gene's germline CDR1 is DFQATT and CDR2 SNEGSKA (reference sequence). The ends lost 5 bases at V and 4 bases at J; junction bases unmatched: 9. This CDR3 reads CSALVWTGTETQYF. CDR3 nucleotide sequence: TGCAGTGCTCTTGTTTGGACAGGGACAGAGACCCAGTACTTC.

The chain combines TRBV23-1 with TRBJ1-6; 7 bases are shared with TRBD1. TRBV23-1 is placed among ORFs of uncertain function. V lost 1 base and J lost 17; bases outside the gene matches: 14. The CDR3 length is 15 residues. In DNA form, the CDR3 reads TGCGCCAGCAGTCAATTGAAAGGGACAGCCCAACTAGTCCACTTT. As protein: CASSQLKGTAQLVHF.

This clonotype was seen more than once but under ten times. V and J are TRBV4-1 and TRBJ2-3, with 9 bases lining up with TRBD1. The trim removed 2 bases at V and 2 bases at J, leaving 8 bases unmatched. From germline, CDR1 is MGHRA and CDR2 YSYEKL. The CDR3 extends over 17 amino acids. The CDR3, as DNA: TGCGCCAGCAGCCAACCGGACAGGGGTCGGGACACAGATACGCAGTATTTT. Its translation is CASSQPDRGRDTDTQYF.

In its sample, this clonotype was seen many times. V usage is TRBV7-9 and J usage is TRBJ2-1, with TRBD2 identical over 14 bases. The CDR3 is made up of 15 amino acids. V lost 4 bases to trimming and J lost 9 bases; unmatched junction nucleotides: 5. CDR1 and CDR2 (germline): SEHNR, FQNEAQ (reference sequence). This chain's CDR3 is CASSSRLAGGREQFF. The CDR3 nucleotides read TGTGCCAGCAGCTCTCGACTAGCGGGGGGGCGTGAGCAGTTCTTC.

A few counts support this clonotype. The genes are TRBV5-6 and TRBJ2-5, with 7 bases aligning to TRBD1. CDR1 and CDR2 (germline): SGHDT, YYEEEE. V shed 4 bases, J shed 1 base, and the junction held 10 bases outside the gene matches. CDR3 size: 16 residues. The CDR3 here is CASSRGGRGIQETQYF. DNA for the CDR3: TGTGCCAGCAGCCGAGGGGGCAGAGGGATCCAAGAGACCCAGTACTTC.

The chain uses TRBV7-9 and TRBJ2-7, with a weak D call TRBD2 (6 bases). This CDR3 spans 17 amino acids. V was shortened by 6 bases and J by 0 bases, with 21 bases between the two germline ends. CDR1 and CDR2 (germline): SEHNR, FQNEAQ (reference sequence). The chain's CDR3 is CASSLPRGGESSYEQYF. CDR3 DNA: TGTGCCAGCAGTCTTCCTAGGGGCGGGGAAAGCTCCTACGAGCAGTACTTC.

V usage is TRBV5-1 and J usage is TRBJ2-2; D is perhaps TRBD2 (6 bases). CDR1 is SGHRS and CDR2 is YFSETQ in the germline V gene. CDR3 length: 14 residues. Trimming pared 5 bases from V and 3 bases from J, leaving 11 bases between. The CDR3 nucleotides read TGCGCCAGCAGTCCGGAGGGGTACACCGGGGAGCTGTTTTTT. Translation gives CASSPEGYTGELFF.

This clonotype was observed a few times. The CDR3 loop is CASSAGTGVRGTEAFF. DNA of the CDR3: TGTGCCAGCAGCGCCGGGACAGGAGTCCGGGGGACTGAAGCTTTCTTT. The V call is TRBV13, the J call TRBJ1-1; 8 positions agree with TRBD1. Germline V gene data show CDR1 as PRHDT and CDR2 as FYEKMQ (reference sequence). The length of the CDR3 is 16 residues. With 5 bases clipped from V and 5 bases from J, the junction kept 13 bases outside the gene matches.

The CDR3 spells CSVEEGDPDGYTF. In nucleotides, the CDR3 is TGCAGCGTTGAGGAGGGGGACCCCGATGGCTACACCTTC. The rearrangement uses TRBV29-1 and TRBJ1-2; the D gene is possibly TRBD1 (6 bases). Looked up from germline, CDR1 is SQVTM and CDR2 is ANQGSEA. V shed 3 bases and J shed 6 bases, with 14 bases lying between them. The CDR3 has 13 residues.

The rearrangement links TRBV5-5 to TRBJ1-2; D might be TRBD1 (6 bases). Trimming shortened V by 4 bases and J by 3 bases, and 13 bases separated the two germline ends. Germline V lookup: CDR1 SGHKS, CDR2 YYEKEE (reference sequence). The CDR3 length is 14 residues. The CDR3 DNA follows: TGTGCCAGCAGCGTGGGACACACGTACTATGGCTACACCTTC. Translation: CASSVGHTYYGYTF.

Ten or more counts support this clonotype. The chain uses TRBV12-3 or TRBV12-4 and TRBJ2-1; tentative D call: TRBD1 (6 bases). The CDR3 loop spans 13 amino acids. The V end lost 3 bases, the J end lost 6 bases, and 9 bases lay between the germline ends. CDR3 nucleotides: TGTGCCAGCAGTTTCGGACAGACCAATGAGCAGTTCTTC. Translated: CASSFGQTNEQFF.

This chain connects TRBV12-3 or TRBV12-4 to TRBJ2-2; D gene unclear. V was trimmed by 5 bases and J by 6 bases, leaving 10 bases between them. This CDR3 has 13 residues. CDR3 sequence (DNA): TGTGCCAGCAGTCCCGGAAGCGCCGGGGAGCTGTTTTTT. Its translation is CASSPGSAGELFF.

This clonotype was detected a few times. The chain uses TRBV19 and TRBJ2-7; 7 nucleotides line up with TRBD1. V shed 3 bases and J 3 bases; nucleotides not matched to a gene: 11. This CDR3 has 16 residues. The germline CDR1 and CDR2 sequences are LNHDA and SQIVND (reference sequence). CDR3 bases: TGTGCCAGTAGTATCTCGGCAGGGGGTAGTAACTACGAGCAGTACTTC. Residues: CASSISAGGSNYEQYF.

The chain carries TRBV29-1 and TRBJ2-3, with D perhaps TRBD2 (6 bases). The V end was cut by 4 bases, the J end by 0 bases, with 14 bases between. The CDR3 runs to 15 residues. Germline V gene sequence: CDR1 SQVTM, CDR2 ANQGSEA. The CDR3 loop is CSVVDLALSTDTQYF. CDR3 bases: TGCAGCGTTGTAGACCTAGCGCTAAGCACAGATACGCAGTATTTT.

This clonotype was recorded a few times. V is TRBV9 and J is TRBJ2-7; 9 positions match TRBD1. V shed 0 bases and J 5 bases; nucleotides not matched to a gene: 3. The CDR3 spans 14 residues. Germline loops: CDR1 SGDLS, CDR2 YYNGEE. The CDR3 region is CASSVGTGVNEQYF. In DNA form, the CDR3 reads TGTGCCAGCAGCGTAGGGACAGGGGTGAACGAGCAGTACTTC.

The rearrangement joins TRBV12-3 or TRBV12-4 to TRBJ2-1, with a weak D call TRBD2 (6 bases). V lost 6 bases to trimming and J lost 9 bases, with 21 bases between them. This CDR3 contains 15 residues. Written as DNA, the CDR3 is TGTGCCAGCAGCAAAATAGGCGGGAATCTCGTTGAGCAGTTCTTC. Amino acid sequence: CASSKIGGNLVEQFF.

The V call is TRBV9, the J call TRBJ2-5, with 7 bases fitting TRBD2. V dropped 3 bases and J dropped 2; count of bases not matched to a gene: 7. CDR1 SGDLS and CDR2 YYNGEE come from the germline V gene. The CDR3 has 15 amino acids. The CDR3 region is CASSAGLAVQETQYF. Written as DNA, the CDR3 is TGTGCCAGCAGCGCGGGGCTAGCGGTACAAGAGACCCAGTACTTC.

In this sample, this clonotype turned up a few times. This chain joins TRBV5-4 and TRBJ1-2, with 10 bases matching TRBD1. The junction had 5 bases not matched to a gene; V was cut back by 3 bases and J by 3 bases. The CDR3 is 15 residues long. Per the germline V gene, CDR1 is SGHNT and CDR2 is YYREEE (reference sequence). This chain's CDR3 is CASSSGTGVDYGYTF. The CDR3 bases are TGTGCCAGCAGCTCTGGGACAGGGGTCGACTATGGCTACACCTTC.

This chain links TRBV24-1 with TRBJ1-1; D remains ambiguous. Germline-derived CDR1 and CDR2 are KGHDR and SFDVKD. V shed 9 bases and J shed 0 bases, with 10 bases lying between them. This CDR3 has 13 amino acids. CDR3 in amino acids: CATDHTMNTEAFF. The CDR3 nucleotides read TGTGCCACCGACCACACCATGAACACTGAAGCTTTCTTT.

The J gene is TRBJ2-7, the V gene TRBV19; 9 nucleotides agree with TRBD1. Trimming cost V 1 base and J 4 bases; bases outside gene matches: 8. The CDR3 consists of 16 residues. The germline gives CDR1 LNHDA, CDR2 SQIVND (reference sequence). The CDR3 region is CASSIGDTGTGYEQYF. CDR3 DNA sequence: TGTGCCAGTAGTATAGGGGACACCGGGACAGGGTACGAGCAGTACTTC.

This clonotype was counted many times. CDR3 coding DNA: TGTGCCAGTAGTATAGCGGGGCGGAGCACAGATACGCAGTATTTT. Translated, it gives CASSIAGRSTDTQYF. The chain carries TRBV19 and TRBJ2-3; the D call may be TRBD1 or TRBD2 (5 bases each). The CDR3 loop spans 15 amino acids. The germline V and J ends were trimmed by 1 base and 0 bases, with 8 bases remaining between them. The germline V gene has CDR1 LNHDA and CDR2 SQIVND (reference sequence).

The rearrangement joins TRBV20-1 to TRBJ2-7, with D perhaps matching TRBD1 (5 bases). Per the germline V gene, CDR1 is DFQATT and CDR2 is SNEGSKA (reference sequence). V lost 2 bases to trimming and J lost 0 bases, with 11 bases between them. The CDR3 has 14 residues. CDR3 nucleotides: TGCAGTGCTAGACCCACAGGTTTCTCCTACGAGCAGTACTTC. This sequence encodes CSARPTGFSYEQYF.